Listed below are T cell receptor beta chains from one sample, sequenced in a study of post-analysis software for immune sequencing data. TCRdb reanalysed the PCR reads using MiXCR and keeps one entry per CDR3 protein. Of some 260,000 distinct CDR3 sequences in the sample, 36% are singletons; the top ten hold around 4.8%. Sequenced sample: blood. All receptors come from a girl aged 10 to 17 with multiple sclerosis. The CDR3 runs from the conserved cysteine through the conserved F or W. Each record gives: V gene, J gene, D gene, CDR3 length, clone size, CDR3 protein, CDR3 DNA. A D gene is named only where the DNA matches it firmly. Some rows have no size entry. The others give once, few or many, or a class for an expanded clone.

TRBV10-3	TRBJ1-1	TRBD1	15	many	CAISAKGTGDTEAFF	TGTGCCATCAGTGCTAAAGGGACAGGAGACACTGAAGCTTTCTTT
TRBV5-1	TRBJ2-1	TRBD2	18	many	CASSPGLAGNGVYNEQFF	TGCGCCAGCAGCCCAGGACTAGCGGGGAATGGGGTTTACAATGAGCAGTTCTTC
TRBV4-1	TRBJ2-5	TRBD2	15	many	CASSQDQVAGETQYF	TGCGCCAGCAGCCAAGATCAGGTAGCGGGGGAGACCCAGTACTTC
TRBV10-3	TRBJ2-4	TRBD2	14	-	CAISLGTNPMEQYF	TGTGCCATCAGTCTCGGGACTAACCCTATGGAGCAGTACTTC
TRBV4-1	TRBJ2-2	TRBD2	18	-	CASSQGTSGGRGTGELFF	TGCGCCAGCAGCCAGGGGACTAGCGGGGGCCGAGGCACCGGGGAGCTGTTTTTT
TRBV14	TRBJ2-1	-	16	-	CASSQVAPGSYNEQFF	TGTGCCAGCAGCCAAGTTGCGCCGGGGTCCTACAATGAGCAGTTCTTC
TRBV24-1	TRBJ2-3	-	11	-	CATRDVTTQYF	TGTGCCACCAGGGATGTCACTACGCAGTATTTT
TRBV7-2	TRBJ2-2	TRBD2	15	-	CASSRDSGSAGELFF	TGTGCCAGCAGCCGAGATAGCGGGAGCGCCGGGGAGCTGTTTTTT
TRBV20-1	TRBJ2-7	-	11	-	CSAPSGYEQYF	TGCAGTGCTCCCTCGGGGTACGAGCAGTACTTC
TRBV14	TRBJ2-5	-	15	few	CASSPMVGGSETQYF	TGTGCCAGCAGCCCCATGGTAGGGGGGTCCGAGACCCAGTACTTC
TRBV20-1	TRBJ1-2	-	14	many	CSAREEVEFYGYTF	TGCAGTGCTAGAGAGGAGGTAGAATTCTATGGCTACACCTTC
TRBV7-9	TRBJ1-1	TRBD1	14	-	CASSSGQGANEAFF	TGTGCCAGCAGCTCGGGACAGGGGGCTAATGAAGCTTTCTTT
TRBV13	TRBJ1-2	-	15	many	CASSVRTGTNYGYTF	TGTGCCAGCAGCGTAAGGACCGGGACAAACTATGGCTACACCTTC
TRBV14	TRBJ2-1	TRBD2	17	-	CASSQGPSGSRYNEQFF	TGTGCCAGCAGCCAAGGGCCTAGCGGGAGTCGGTACAATGAGCAGTTCTTC
TRBV19	TRBJ1-1	-	18	many	CASSNPPHGRVVDTEAFF	TGTGCCAGTAGTAACCCCCCACACGGCAGGGTAGTGGACACTGAAGCTTTCTTT
TRBV25-1	TRBJ2-1	-	15	once	CASRESQRAKGEQFF	TGTGCCAGCAGGGAATCCCAGCGGGCAAAGGGTGAGCAGTTCTTC
TRBV12-3/TRBV12-4	TRBJ1-2	TRBD1	14	-	CASSFRDRGHGYTF	TGTGCCAGCAGTTTTCGGGACAGGGGCCATGGCTACACCTTC
TRBV3-1	TRBJ1-2	-	15	-	CASSPTEQGRGGYTF	TGTGCCAGCAGCCCCACAGAACAGGGTAGAGGTGGCTACACCTTC
TRBV27	TRBJ1-2	TRBD1	17	many	CASSFYGTQGARDGYTF	TGTGCCAGCAGTTTTTACGGAACACAGGGGGCAAGGGATGGCTACACCTTC
TRBV29-1	TRBJ2-1	-	12	once	CSVVTGYNEQFF	TGCAGCGTTGTCACGGGGTACAATGAGCAGTTCTTC
TRBV15	TRBJ1-2	-	14	-	CATSRDTEDYGYTF	TGTGCCACCAGCAGAGATACGGAGGACTATGGCTACACCTTC
TRBV6-2/TRBV6-3	TRBJ2-3	-	16	once	CASSYGLALQTDTQYF	TGTGCCAGCAGTTATGGCTTGGCCCTACAGACAGATACGCAGTATTTT
TRBV4-1	TRBJ1-2	-	13	-	CASSHLDSPLCTF	TGCGCCAGCAGCCACCTGGACAGTCCGCTCTGCACCTTC
TRBV10-3	TRBJ2-5	-	11	many	CAIGPLETQYF	TGTGCCATCGGCCCTCTGGAGACCCAGTACTTC
TRBV20-1	TRBJ2-2	TRBD2	16	-	CSARPAGETNTGELFF	TGCAGTGCTAGACCAGCGGGAGAGACCAACACCGGGGAGCTGTTTTTT
TRBV20-1	TRBJ1-2	-	15	many	CSARVLTEENYGYTF	TGCAGTGCTAGAGTTCTGACGGAAGAAAACTATGGCTACACCTTC
TRBV7-3	TRBJ2-1	TRBD2	14	once	CASSPGTSGNEQFF	TGTGCCAGCAGCCCCGGGACTAGCGGAAATGAGCAGTTCTTC
TRBV10-3	TRBJ2-1	TRBD2	16	-	CAISGNTGTSIDEQFF	TGTGCCATCAGTGGTAACACCGGGACTAGCATCGATGAGCAGTTCTTC
TRBV10-3	TRBJ1-1	-	13	many	CAIGKGMNTEAFF	TGTGCCATCGGGAAGGGTATGAACACTGAAGCTTTCTTT
TRBV15	TRBJ2-5	-	12	many	CATGTGRETQYF	TGTGCCACCGGAACCGGTAGGGAGACCCAGTACTTC
TRBV28	TRBJ1-5	-	16	-	CASRRVIGVYNQPQHF	TGTGCCAGCCGACGGGTCATAGGGGTTTACAATCAGCCCCAGCATTTT
TRBV4-1	TRBJ2-3	TRBD2	16	-	CASSQASGASTDTQYF	TGCGCCAGCAGCCAAGCTAGCGGGGCTAGCACAGATACGCAGTATTTT
TRBV7-9	TRBJ1-2	-	14	-	CASSPAGLNYGYTF	TGTGCCAGCAGCCCCGCAGGGCTTAACTATGGCTACACCTTC
TRBV20-1	TRBJ2-5	-	14	few	CSARDSGAQETQYF	TGCAGTGCTAGAGATTCCGGGGCCCAAGAGACCCAGTACTTC
TRBV20-1	TRBJ1-6	-	14	-	CSAPSQGTDSPLHF	TGCAGTGCTCCCTCTCAGGGTACGGATTCACCCCTCCACTTT
TRBV29-1	TRBJ1-2	TRBD1	13	-	CSVGAGTVYGYTF	TGCAGCGTCGGGGCGGGGACAGTCTATGGCTACACCTTC
TRBV29-1	TRBJ1-5	-	15	-	CSVEEPGHSNQPQHF	TGCAGCGTTGAAGAACCGGGACACAGTAATCAGCCCCAGCATTTT
TRBV6-5	TRBJ2-5	TRBD2	13	few	CASSRGLAGGPYF	TGTGCCAGCAGTCGAGGGTTAGCGGGAGGGCCGTACTTC
TRBV20-1	TRBJ2-3	TRBD2	15	many	CSAGNSGGAADTQYF	TGCAGTGCTGGAAATAGCGGGGGGGCGGCAGATACGCAGTATTTT
TRBV29-1	TRBJ2-5	-	11	-	CSVERDRRWYF	TGCAGCGTTGAAAGAGACAGGCGGTGGTACTTC
TRBV20-1	TRBJ2-1	-	14	many	CSARELGAYNEQFF	TGCAGTGCTAGAGAGCTAGGGGCCTACAATGAGCAGTTCTTC